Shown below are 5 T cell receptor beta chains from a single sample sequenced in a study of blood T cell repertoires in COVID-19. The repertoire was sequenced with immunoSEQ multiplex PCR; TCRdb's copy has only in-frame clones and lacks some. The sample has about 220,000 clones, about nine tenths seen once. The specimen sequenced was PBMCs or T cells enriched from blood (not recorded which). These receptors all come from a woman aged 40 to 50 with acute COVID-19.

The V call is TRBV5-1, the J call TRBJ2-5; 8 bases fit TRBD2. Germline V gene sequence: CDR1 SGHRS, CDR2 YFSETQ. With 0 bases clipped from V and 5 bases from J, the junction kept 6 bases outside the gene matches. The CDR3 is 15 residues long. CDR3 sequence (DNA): TGCGCCAGCAGCTTGGTAACGGGGGGGTATGAGACCCAGTACTTC. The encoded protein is CASSLVTGGYETQYF.

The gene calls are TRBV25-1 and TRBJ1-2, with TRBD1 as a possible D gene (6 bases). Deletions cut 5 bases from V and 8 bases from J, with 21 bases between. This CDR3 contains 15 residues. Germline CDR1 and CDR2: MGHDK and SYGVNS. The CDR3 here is CASSPFYEGGAGYTF. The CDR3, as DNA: TGTGCCAGCAGTCCTTTCTACGAAGGGGGAGCGGGCTACACCTTC.

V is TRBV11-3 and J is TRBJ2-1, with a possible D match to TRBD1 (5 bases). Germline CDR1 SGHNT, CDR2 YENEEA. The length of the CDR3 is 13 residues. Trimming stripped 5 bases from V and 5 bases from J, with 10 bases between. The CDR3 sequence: CASSLQTDNEQFF. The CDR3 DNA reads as TGTGCCAGCAGCCTCCAGACAGACAATGAGCAGTTCTTC.

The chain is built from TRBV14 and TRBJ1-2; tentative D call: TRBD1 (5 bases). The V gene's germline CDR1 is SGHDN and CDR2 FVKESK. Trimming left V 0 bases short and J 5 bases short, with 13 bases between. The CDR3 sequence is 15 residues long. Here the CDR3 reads CASSQDRAPGYGYTF. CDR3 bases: TGTGCCAGCAGCCAAGACCGCGCACCAGGGTATGGCTACACCTTC.

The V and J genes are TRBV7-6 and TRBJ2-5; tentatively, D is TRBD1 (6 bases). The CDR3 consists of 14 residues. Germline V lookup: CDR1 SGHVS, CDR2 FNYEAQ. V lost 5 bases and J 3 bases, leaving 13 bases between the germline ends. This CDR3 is CASSPGTSKETQYF. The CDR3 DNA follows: TGTGCCAGCAGCCCGGGGACAAGCAAAGAGACCCAGTACTTC.